Here is one T cell receptor (beta chain) with its context. This CDR3 is 17 amino acids long. Germline lookup yields CDR1 SGHDN and CDR2 FVKESK. J gave up 2 bases and V 2 bases, and 9 bases lay outside the gene matches. This specimen belongs to a study of T cell responses to AZD1222 COVID-19 vaccine. Using immunoSEQ multiplex PCR, the repertoire was profiled, and TCRdb retains in-frame clones only, with some absent. The sample has about 97,000 clones; approximately 90% are singletons. The chain is built from TRBV14 and TRBJ1-5; 7 bases agree with TRBD1. This sample comprised peripheral blood, obtained on day 0 of AZD1222 vaccination. The clonotype comes from an adult in good health. CDR3 nucleotides: TGTGCCAGCAGCCAATATCGAGACGGACAGGGCAATCAGCCCCAGCATTTT. The encoded protein is CASSQYRDGQGNQPQHF.